The 10 T cell receptor beta chains reported below all come from one sample, sequenced in a study of T cells in AML relapse after transplant. A modified RACE PCR on RNA, not multiplex PCR, amplified the TCR chains. TCRdb reprocessed the PCR reads via MiXCR and lists one record per CDR3 protein. The listing contains 30 to 45 distinct CDR3 sequences. Sequencing used bone marrow, either the whole sample or a sorted T cell fraction (not recorded which), obtained at relapse. All receptors derive from a human donor who had a stem cell transplant for acute myeloid leukemia. Some T cells may have originated in the graft donor.

Regarding this clonotype: At one of its ends the junction is not consistent with the germline gene, which may arise from a read error. The J gene is TRBJ2-1, the V gene TRBV9, with D perhaps matching TRBD2 (7 bases). The CDR3 is 17 amino acids. The V gene's germline CDR1 is SGDLS and CDR2 YYNGEE. The CDR3 sequence: CASSGGGGLCSYNEQFF. The CDR3 DNA follows: TGTGCTAGCAGCGGAGGGGGGGGACTGTGCTCCTACAATGAGCAGTTCTTC.

By share, this clonotype ranks as large. V and J are TRBV19 and TRBJ2-7, with 7 bases identical to TRBD1. Germline V gives CDR1 LNHDA, CDR2 SQIVND (reference sequence). V was clipped by 7 bases and J by 0 bases; unmatched bases: 6. The CDR3 has 14 amino acids. The CDR3 DNA is TGTGCCAGTACCCAGACAGGGAGCTCCTACGAGCAGTACTTC. This sequence encodes CASTQTGSSYEQYF.

By sample fraction, this clonotype is hyperexpanded. This rearrangement joins TRBV9 to TRBJ2-1, with a weak D call TRBD2 (7 bases). Per germline, CDR1 SGDLS and CDR2 YYNGEE. Trimming pared 3 bases from V and 0 bases from J, leaving 13 bases between. CDR3 length: 16 amino acids. DNA for the CDR3: TGTGCCAGCAGCGGAGGGGGGGGCAACTCCTACAATGAGCAGTTCTTC. Protein sequence: CASSGGGGNSYNEQFF. Variable domain in full (rest from reference TRBV9 and TRBJ2-1): DSGVTQTPKHLITATGQRVTLRCSPRSGDLSVYWYQQSLDQGLQFLIQYYNGEERAKGNILERFSAQQFPDLHSELNLSSLELGDSALYFCASSGGGGNSYNEQFFGPGTRLTVL.

This clonotype is labeled as hyperexpanded (1% or more). This sequence joins TRBV6-5 and TRBJ2-5, with D unclear. CDR3 size: 14 residues. With 3 bases removed from V and 1 base from J, the gap between germline ends came to 9 bases. The germline CDR1 and CDR2 sequences are MNHEY and SVGAGI. The CDR3: CASSYGRSQETQYF. DNA of the CDR3: TGTGCCAGCAGTTATGGCCGGAGCCAAGAGACCCAGTACTTC.

By share, this clonotype ranks as hyperexpanded. The J gene is TRBJ2-5, the V gene TRBV6-5; D not resolved. CDR3 length: 13 amino acids. Deletions cut 3 bases from V and 7 bases from J, with 12 bases between. Germline assignment: CDR1 MNHEY and CDR2 SVGAGI. CDR3: CASSYGRRGTQYF. The CDR3 coding sequence is TGTGCCAGCAGTTATGGCCGCAGAGGGACCCAGTACTTC.

This clonotype is large (0.1 to 1%). The V gene is TRBV7-8, the J gene TRBJ2-5; 9 bases line up with TRBD2. The CDR3 runs 18 residues. Germline V gene sequence: CDR1 SGHVS, CDR2 FQNEAQ. V shed 1 base and J 1 base; nucleotides not matched to a gene: 10. In nucleotides, the CDR3 is TGTGCCAGCAGCTTAGATGAGTCTAGCGGGAACTCCCAAGAGACCCAGTACTTC. Encoded protein: CASSLDESSGNSQETQYF.

This clonotype ranks as hyperexpanded. V and J are TRBV11-2 and TRBJ2-2; 9 nucleotides match TRBD2. The length of the CDR3 is 19 residues. Germline V gene lookup returns CDR1 SGHAT and CDR2 FQNNGV. Trimming removed 0 bases from V and 8 bases from J; junction bases left unmatched: 16. The chain's CDR3 is CASSLDPASGAATGGELFF. CDR3 in DNA: TGTGCCAGCAGCTTAGATCCGGCTAGCGGGGCCGCTACGGGTGGGGAGCTGTTTTTT.

By proportion, this clonotype is hyperexpanded. The CDR3: CATSERDGTGELFF. CDR3 nucleotide sequence: TGTGCCACCAGTGAGCGGGACGGAACCGGGGAGCTGTTTTTT. The genes are TRBV24-1 and TRBJ2-2, with a tentative D call TRBD2 (6 bases). This CDR3 is built from 14 residues. Germline CDR1 is KGHDR and CDR2 is SFDVKD. Trimming left V 4 bases short and J 5 bases short, with 10 bases between.

For this clonotype: No conserved phenylalanine or tryptophan ends this CDR3, so it is likely a read error. The limits of the CDR3 on the DNA are not certain, so only TCRdb's listed CDR3 is given. The chain links TRBV11-2 to TRBJ2-6; the table's D call TRBD2 went unverified against the DNA. Inclusive of both ends, the CDR3 amounts to 9 amino acids. The germline V gene has CDR1 SGHAT and CDR2 FQNNGV. CDR3 protein: CASSLDPAS.

This clonotype counts as hyperexpanded. The V call is TRBV29-1, the J call TRBJ1-4; D ambiguous. Germline V gene data show CDR1 as SQVTM and CDR2 as ANQGSEA. The CDR3 covers 16 residues. V was clipped by 4 bases and J by 7 bases, with 22 bases between them. CDR3 protein: CSVVTVSYAEGEKLFF. The CDR3 nucleotides are TGCAGCGTTGTGACGGTCAGTTATGCAGAGGGTGAAAAACTGTTTTTT.